Listed here are 24 T cell receptor beta chains from one sample, sequenced in a study of neurological immune-mediated disorders. Using its own MiXCR run on the 5' RACE reads, TCRdb lists one record per CDR3 protein. The sample shows roughly 60,000 distinct CDR3 sequences, 4% to 6% of them seen only once. The sequencing sample was made of PBMCs. The receptor set was obtained from a woman aged 50 to 60 with multiple sclerosis.

This clonotype was detected ten times or more. The chain joins TRBV20-1 to TRBJ2-1; 8 bases agree with TRBD1. The CDR3 consists of 13 residues. Trimming at V came to 5 bases and at J to 5 bases, leaving 5 bases not matched to a gene. Germline CDR1 reads DFQATT; CDR2 reads SNEGSKA (reference sequence). CDR3 amino acids: CSAGQGGNNEQFF. CDR3 nucleotides: TGCAGTGCTGGACAGGGAGGAAACAATGAGCAGTTCTTC.

In its sample, this clonotype was seen a few times. This may be a read error: a much more frequent sequence differs by one nucleotide. The chain uses TRBV6-5 and TRBJ2-7; 9 nucleotides line up with TRBD1. The CDR3 is made up of 15 amino acids. The germline V gene has CDR1 MNHEY and CDR2 SVGAGI. Here the CDR3 reads CASSPGQGGPYDQYF. CDR3 nucleotides: TGTGCCAGCAGTCCGGGACAGGGAGGACCCTACGATCAGTACTTC.

The J gene is TRBJ2-3, the V gene TRBV7-9, with D perhaps given as TRBD1 or TRBD2 (5 bases each). The CDR3 sequence is 11 residues long. V was shortened by 7 bases and J by 8 bases, with 10 bases between the two germline ends. Per the germline V gene, CDR1 is SEHNR and CDR2 is FQNEAQ (reference sequence). CDR3 DNA: TGTGCCAGCACCGACGGGACTACGCAGTATTTT. The encoded protein is CASTDGTTQYF.

In its sample, this clonotype was seen a few times. The V call is TRBV7-8, the J call TRBJ1-1; D gene ambiguous. The CDR3 sequence is 13 residues long. V lost 2 bases to trimming and J lost 11 bases, with 15 bases between them. Germline CDR1 is SGHVS and CDR2 is FQNEAQ. CDR3 region: CASSLNTAVGAFF. CDR3 DNA sequence: TGTGCCAGCAGCTTAAATACGGCGGTCGGGGCTTTCTTT.

This clonotype has at least ten counts. The J gene is TRBJ2-5, the V gene TRBV6-6, with 7 bases matching TRBD2. Germline values: CDR1 MNHNY, CDR2 SVGAGI (reference sequence). This CDR3 is 14 amino acids long. V gave up 5 bases and J gave up 1 base; unmatched junction bases: 4. The CDR3 bases are TGTGCCAGCAGTCCACTAGCGTTCCAAGAGACCCAGTACTTC. Translating gives CASSPLAFQETQYF.

This clonotype was counted at least ten times. This rearrangement joins TRBV9 to TRBJ2-3; 7 bases match TRBD1. CDR3 length: 16 residues. V was clipped by 0 bases and J by 2 bases; unmatched bases: 6. The germline V gene encodes CDR1 SGDLS and CDR2 YYNGEE. The CDR3 loop is CASSVEGAKFTDTQYF. CDR3 coding DNA: TGTGCCAGCAGCGTAGAGGGGGCCAAGTTCACAGATACGCAGTATTTT.

This clonotype was found many times. This chain connects TRBV6-2 or TRBV6-3 to TRBJ2-7, with D possibly TRBD1 on 8 matching bases. V was clipped by 8 bases and J by 2 bases, with 19 bases between them. The germline gives CDR1 MNHEY, CDR2 SVGEGT. The CDR3 spans 15 residues. CDR3 in amino acids: CASLSGTGDTYEQYV. CDR3 DNA sequence: TGTGCCAGCTTGAGCGGGACAGGCGACACCTACGAGCAGTACGTC.

This clonotype has a handful of counts. The chain carries TRBV2 and TRBJ2-7; possibly TRBD1 for D (5 bases). Germline V gene data show CDR1 as SNHLY and CDR2 as FYNNEI. Trimming cost V 3 bases and J 3 bases, with 6 bases left between them. The CDR3 is 12 residues long. CDR3 residues: CASSDRVYEQYF. As DNA, the CDR3 is TGTGCCAGCAGTGACAGGGTCTACGAGCAGTACTTC.

A word on this clonotype: A read error may be the cause here, since a much bigger clone is one base away. CDR3 DNA sequence: TGTGCCAGAGGGGTGGGTGAAGCTTTCTTT. Its translation: CARGVGEAFF. This chain uses TRBV6-1 with TRBJ1-1, with D possibly TRBD1 on 5 matching bases. Germline V CDR1 and CDR2: MNHNS, SASEGT. The CDR3 contains 10 residues. Trimming stripped 9 bases from V and 7 bases from J, with 9 bases between.

This clonotype was counted ten times or more. The J gene is TRBJ2-3, the V gene TRBV12-3 or TRBV12-4; 12 nucleotides match TRBD1. This CDR3 spans 14 amino acids. Trimming removed 5 bases from V and 7 bases from J; junction bases left unmatched: 4. The DNA for the CDR3 is TGTGCCAGCAGTCGCGGGACAGGGGGCCATACGCAGTATTTT. As protein: CASSRGTGGHTQYF.

This clonotype was recorded at least ten times. The V gene is TRBV25-1, the J gene TRBJ2-5, with D perhaps TRBD1 (5 bases). Trimming took off 1 base at V and 6 bases at J, with 15 bases between the two ends. The length of the CDR3 is 15 residues. The V gene's germline CDR1 is MGHDK and CDR2 SYGVNS. CDR3 amino acids: CASSEFRVGAQTQYF. In DNA, the CDR3 is TGTGCCAGCAGTGAATTTAGGGTAGGGGCGCAGACCCAGTACTTC.

The chain uses TRBV12-3 or TRBV12-4 and TRBJ2-3; TRBD1 agrees at 9 bases. This CDR3 spans 14 amino acids. The ends lost 7 bases at V and 3 bases at J; junction bases unmatched: 5. In DNA, the CDR3 is TGTGCCAGCACCTCGGGACAGGGTACAGATACGCAGTATTTT. Protein sequence: CASTSGQGTDTQYF.

The table lists this clonotype with many counts. The chain uses TRBV5-1 and TRBJ2-7; 7 bases match TRBD1. V was pared by 4 bases and J by 2 bases, with 3 bases of the junction left unmatched. The CDR3 consists of 13 residues. CDR1 and CDR2 from the germline V gene are SGHRS and YFSETQ. This CDR3 is CASSHGQAYEQYF. The CDR3 nucleotides read TGCGCCAGCAGCCACGGACAGGCCTACGAGCAGTACTTC.

This clonotype was found many times. The chain joins TRBV6-6 to TRBJ2-7; 9 nucleotides align to TRBD1. The CDR3 runs to 13 residues. The J segment lost 6 bases and the V segment lost 10 bases, leaving 10 bases of the junction unmatched. In germline, CDR1 is MNHNY, CDR2 SVGAGI (reference sequence). The CDR3 sequence: CATEPGQGSEQYV. The CDR3 DNA is TGTGCCACCGAACCGGGACAGGGAAGCGAGCAGTACGTC.

This clonotype has a handful of counts. V gene TRBV7-6 combines with J gene TRBJ1-1; unclear D gene. V lost 2 bases and J 5 bases, leaving 21 bases between the germline ends. Germline-derived CDR1 and CDR2 are SGHVS and FNYEAQ. CDR3 length: 17 amino acids. CDR3 DNA sequence: TGTGCCAGCAGCTTAAGTCCGGCGAATTATCTGGGGACTGAAGCTTTCTTT. Amino acids: CASSLSPANYLGTEAFF.

A remark on this clonotype: At one end the junction does not follow the germline gene, possibly because of a read error. The chain has TRBV2 and TRBJ1-6; D is undetermined. Germline lookup yields CDR1 SNHLY and CDR2 FYNNEI. The CDR3 is 18 amino acids. The CDR3 region has the DNA TGTGCCAGCAGTGAAGGATTCAGGCGGGTGTCTTCGCATTCACCCCTCAACTTT. It encodes CASSEGFRRVSSHSPLNF.

The chain carries TRBV18 and TRBJ2-3, with TRBD2 as a possible D gene (6 bases). The V gene lost 2 bases and the J gene lost 1 base, with 13 bases spanning the gap. CDR1 is KGHSH, CDR2 LQKENI, per germline. The CDR3 spans 16 residues. As DNA, the CDR3 is TGTGCCAGCTCACCAAGTGGAGCGGGTGGCACAGATACGCAGTATTTT. It is translated as CASSPSGAGGTDTQYF.

This clonotype has a count of ten or more. This chain links TRBV21-1 with TRBJ2-5; the table assigns TRBD1, which was not confirmed against the DNA. TRBV21-1 is termed a pseudogene. The CDR3 has 14 amino acids. The CDR3 here is CASSKPEGRETQYF. For the CDR3, the DNA is TGTGCCAGCAGCAAACCCGAGGGACGGGAGACCCAGTACTTC.

Points on this clonotype: This may arise from a read error, as a much more abundant clone is one base away. J is TRBJ2-2 and V is TRBV29-1; no reliable D call. The CDR3 is 11 amino acids. CDR1 is SQVTM, CDR2 ANQGSEA, per germline. The ends were cut back, 6 bases at V and 7 bases at J, with 9 bases in the middle. The DNA of the CDR3 is TGCAGCGTGACTCTCCTCGGGGAGCTGTTTTTT. Translation gives CSVTLLGELFF.

This clonotype turned up a few times. The J gene is TRBJ2-7, the V gene TRBV10-1; a weak D match, TRBD1 (5 bases). CDR3 length: 11 residues. V lost 8 bases and J lost 0, with 5 bases in between. Germline CDR1 reads WNHNN; CDR2 reads SYGVQD (reference sequence). The CDR3, as DNA: TGCGCCAGCGGGGCCTCCTACGAGCAGTACTTC. It is translated as CASGASYEQYF.

This clonotype was seen a handful of times. A single base separates this from a much larger clone, so it may be a read error. Since the CDR3 does not end with the conserved phenylalanine or tryptophan, this likely comes from a read error. This chain uses TRBV9 with TRBJ2-1; D perhaps matches TRBD1 (6 bases). This CDR3 is 15 amino acids long. CDR1 SGDLS and CDR2 YYNGEE come from the germline V gene. V lost 4 bases and J 8 bases, leaving 19 bases between the germline ends. CDR3 bases: TGTGCCAGCAGCACCTGGGCTAGGGGGACCGATGAGCAGTTCTGC. It encodes CASSTWARGTDEQFC.

This clonotype was seen only a few times. The chain combines TRBV5-8 with TRBJ2-3; no reliable D call. The germline gives CDR1 SGHTS, CDR2 YDEGEE. This CDR3 is 15 amino acids long. V lost 0 bases, J lost 0 bases, and 8 bases lay in between. The CDR3 nucleotides read TGTGCCAGCAGCTTGGAAGATTCTAGCACAGATACGCAGTATTTT. Translated: CASSLEDSSTDTQYF.

This clonotype was found many times. V and J are TRBV28 and TRBJ1-2; possibly TRBD1 for D (6 bases). This CDR3 is 13 amino acids long. V dropped 7 bases and J dropped 2 bases, with 11 bases sitting between them. The V gene's germline CDR1 is MDHEN and CDR2 SYDVKM. CDR3 amino acids: CASNLGTNYGYTF. The CDR3 DNA sequence: TGTGCCAGCAACCTAGGGACAAACTATGGCTACACCTTC.

This clonotype showed up many times. The chain links TRBV28 to TRBJ2-7; no definite D call. The CDR3 consists of 13 residues. Germline CDR1 and CDR2: MDHEN and SYDVKM. CDR3 coding DNA: TGTGGTACCAGAATCGGGTCCTCCTACGAGCAGTACTTC. It is translated as CGTRIGSSYEQYF.